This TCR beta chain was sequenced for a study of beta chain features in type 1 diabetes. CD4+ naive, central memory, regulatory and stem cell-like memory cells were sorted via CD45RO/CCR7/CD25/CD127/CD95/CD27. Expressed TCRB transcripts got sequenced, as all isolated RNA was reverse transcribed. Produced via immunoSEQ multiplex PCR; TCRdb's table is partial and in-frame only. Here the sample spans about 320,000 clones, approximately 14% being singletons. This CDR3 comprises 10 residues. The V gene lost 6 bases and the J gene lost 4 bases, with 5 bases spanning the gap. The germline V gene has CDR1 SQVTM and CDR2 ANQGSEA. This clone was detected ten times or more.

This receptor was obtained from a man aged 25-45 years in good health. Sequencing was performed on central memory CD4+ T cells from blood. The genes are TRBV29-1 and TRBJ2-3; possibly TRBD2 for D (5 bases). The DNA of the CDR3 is TGCAGCGTCGGGGCAGATACGCAGTATTTT. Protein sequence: CSVGADTQYF.